This paragraph reports one T cell receptor beta chain. Coverage ceases 3 residues before the CDR3 finishes, and the germline J gene fills in the end. This sample is part of a study of T cells in women clearing cervical HPV infection. On the study more broadly: Women with histologically confirmed HPV16-related CIN3 or worse, 2 with invasive cancer, served as cases.

Profiled with immunoSEQ multiplex PCR; TCRdb holds only in-frame clones, not every one. This sample's table has 10,000 to 15,000 clones. V lost 0 bases, J lost 4 bases, and 3 bases stayed unmatched. In germline, CDR1 is SGHRS, CDR2 YFSETQ. The CDR3 loop spans 16 amino acids. The receptor was isolated from a woman between 18 and 70 years old with a cervical HPV16 infection that either progressed to CIN3+ or cleared (not recorded which). Sequencing was performed on blood buffy coat. The gene calls are TRBV5-1 and TRBJ2-1, with 11 bases aligning to TRBD2. The CDR3 DNA, read in part, is TGCGCCAGCAGCTTGGCGACTAGCGGGGAATACAATGAG. Translation gives CASSLATSGEYNE. The entire CDR3 sequence reads CASSLATSGEYNEQFF.